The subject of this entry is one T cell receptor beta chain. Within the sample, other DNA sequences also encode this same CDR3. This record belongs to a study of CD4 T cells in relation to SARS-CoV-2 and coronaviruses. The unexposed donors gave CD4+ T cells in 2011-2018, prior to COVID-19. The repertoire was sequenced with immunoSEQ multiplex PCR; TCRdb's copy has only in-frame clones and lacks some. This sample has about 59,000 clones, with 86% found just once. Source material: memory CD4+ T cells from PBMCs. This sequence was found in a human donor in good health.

CDR3 nucleotides: TGTGCCAGCAGCCAAGACTTCTACGAGCAGTACTTC. It is translated as CASSQDFYEQYF. The V and J genes are TRBV3-1 (or the pseudogene TRBV3-2) and TRBJ2-7, with D uncertain. This CDR3 region has 12 residues. V was trimmed by 0 bases and J by 3 bases, leaving 3 bases between them. Germline CDR1 and CDR2: LGHDT and YNNKEL (reference sequence).